One sample yielded the 18 T cell receptor beta chains listed below, sequenced in a study of T cell responses to AZD1222 COVID-19 vaccine (dated by TCRdb to the early 2020s). Sample time point, as interpreted from the label and publication: baseline before first vaccination. Receptors were amplified or captured by the immunoSEQ multiplex PCR assay. Here the immuneACCESS table is served through TCRdb, limited to in-frame sequences with V and J called. Missing clones are a known gap in these copies; in checked studies unresolved V genes cover under half, and the rest lacks a known reason. This sample gives 150,000 to 180,000 clones in total; just over 90% of them show up just once. 1.8% of the sample is held by the ten biggest clonotypes. This specimen consisted of peripheral blood, obtained on day 0 of AZD1222 vaccination. These TCRs come from an adult in good health.

The V and J genes are TRBV4-1 and TRBJ2-7, with D maybe TRBD1 (5 bases). This CDR3 is built from 13 residues. V was pared by 4 bases and J by 3 bases, with 10 bases between. The germline V gene encodes CDR1 MGHRA and CDR2 YSYEKL. CDR3 amino acids: CASSLQDSYEQYF. CDR3 bases: TGCGCCAGCAGCCTCCAAGACAGCTACGAGCAGTACTTC.

The chain has TRBV19 and TRBJ2-6, with D possibly matching TRBD1 (6 bases). Germline CDR1 and CDR2: LNHDA and SQIVND (reference sequence). This CDR3 contains 16 residues. V was cut by 3 bases and J by 2 bases, with 11 bases left in between. As DNA, the CDR3 is TGTGCCAGTAGTATGAACAGGGCTGCTGGGGCCAACGTCCTGACTTTC. Its protein is CASSMNRAAGANVLTF.

A word on this clone: This sample also contains other DNA sequences that code for the same CDR3. The rearrangement links TRBV20-1 to TRBJ2-7; D remains unclear. Germline lookup yields CDR1 DFQATT and CDR2 SNEGSKA (reference sequence). V was pared by 3 bases and J by 1 base, with 4 bases between. CDR3 length: 11 amino acids. The CDR3: CSARTSYEQYF. DNA of the CDR3: TGCAGTGCTAGGACGTCCTACGAGCAGTACTTC.

This clone was observed once. The chain carries TRBV7-9 and TRBJ2-3; no definite D call. V lost 5 bases to trimming and J lost 2 bases, with 14 bases between them. This CDR3 region has 15 residues. In germline, CDR1 is SEHNR, CDR2 FQNEAQ (reference sequence). The chain's CDR3 is CASSLYTPLTDTQYF. The CDR3 bases are TGTGCCAGCAGCCTATACACACCACTCACAGATACGCAGTATTTT.

The chain is built from TRBV4-3 and TRBJ2-3; D is unresolved. In germline, CDR1 is LGHNA, CDR2 YSLEER. This CDR3 comprises 18 residues. V lost 1 base to trimming and J lost 0 bases, with 17 bases between them. Here the CDR3 DNA reads TGCGCCAGCAGCCAAGTTGACGGCCCGAGCTTTAGCACAGATACGCAGTATTTT. Amino acids: CASSQVDGPSFSTDTQYF.

The V gene is TRBV5-4, the J gene TRBJ1-5; no definite D call. The CDR3 is 14 amino acids. Germline V gives CDR1 SGHNT, CDR2 YYREEE (reference sequence). With 2 bases removed from V and 5 bases from J, the gap between germline ends came to 11 bases. CDR3 in amino acids: CASSLGGADQPQHF. CDR3 nucleotide sequence: TGTGCCAGCAGCTTAGGAGGAGCCGATCAGCCCCAGCATTTT.

The rearrangement joins TRBV24-1 to TRBJ2-3; TRBD2 aligns across 11 bases. The germline V gene encodes CDR1 KGHDR and CDR2 SFDVKD. The CDR3 totals 14 residues. After removal of 8 bases from V and 2 bases from J, the junction contained 2 bases not matched to a gene. CDR3 DNA sequence: TGTGCCACCAATAGCGGGAGGGCCACAGATACGCAGTATTTT. Amino acid sequence: CATNSGRATDTQYF.

V gene TRBV29-1 combines with J gene TRBJ1-1; 8 bases fit TRBD1. Losses at the gene ends were 7 bases for V and 5 bases for J; bases not matched to a gene: 9. Germline V gives CDR1 SQVTM, CDR2 ANQGSEA. This CDR3 is built from 13 residues. This CDR3 is CSGAQGGWTEAFF. The CDR3 DNA follows: TGCAGCGGCGCACAGGGGGGATGGACTGAAGCTTTCTTT.

This rearrangement joins TRBV5-1 to TRBJ1-6; the D gene is possibly TRBD1 (5 bases). The V end was cut by 4 bases, the J end by 7 bases, with 15 bases between. The germline V gene encodes CDR1 SGHRS and CDR2 YFSETQ. CDR3 length equals 15 residues. The CDR3, as DNA: TGCGCCAGCAGCCGGGCTGGCCAGGGAAATTCACCCCTCCACTTT. Translation: CASSRAGQGNSPLHF.

This rearrangement joins TRBV7-9 to TRBJ2-1; D gene uncertain. Germline lookup yields CDR1 SEHNR and CDR2 FQNEAQ (reference sequence). The V gene lost 5 bases and the J gene lost 9 bases, with 17 bases spanning the gap. The CDR3 covers 14 residues. CDR3: CASSHGPQLGEQFF. CDR3 DNA: TGTGCCAGCAGCCATGGTCCACAGTTAGGTGAGCAGTTCTTC.

This clone was recorded once. The V call is TRBV6-5, the J call TRBJ1-1; D may be TRBD1 (5 bases). The V gene lost 6 bases and the J gene lost 1 base, with 9 bases spanning the gap. CDR3 size: 13 residues. Per the germline V gene, CDR1 is MNHEY and CDR2 is SVGAGI. This CDR3 is CASSIDRNTEAFF. The CDR3 DNA reads TGTGCCAGCAGCATCGACAGGAACACTGAAGCTTTCTTT.

The chain has TRBV28 and TRBJ2-7; the D gene is possibly TRBD1 (6 bases). Germline-derived CDR1 and CDR2 are MDHEN and SYDVKM. The V and J ends lost 3 bases and 3 bases respectively, with 15 bases between them. This CDR3 comprises 15 residues. The CDR3 region is CASSFGRTTGYEQYF. The CDR3, as DNA: TGTGCCAGCAGTTTTGGCCGGACGACAGGCTACGAGCAGTACTTC. The full variable domain, completed using reference TRBV28 and TRBJ2-7, is DVKVTQSSRYLVKRTGEKVFLECVQDMDHENMFWYRQDPGLGLRLIYFSYDVKMKEKGDIPEGYSVSREKKERFSLILESASTNQTSMYLCASSFGRTTGYEQYFGPGTRLTVT.

This chain links TRBV29-1 with TRBJ2-1; possible D gene TRBD2, 5 bases. V was cut by 5 bases and J by 0 bases, with 14 bases left in between. The CDR3 is 15 amino acids. The V gene's germline CDR1 is SQVTM and CDR2 ANQGSEA. CDR3 loop: CSVQPSRSSYNEQFF. Here the CDR3 DNA reads TGCAGCGTTCAACCTAGCCGAAGCTCCTACAATGAGCAGTTCTTC.

The chain couples TRBV4-3 to TRBJ2-7; TRBD2 aligns across 9 bases. The CDR3 runs 16 residues. Germline CDR1 LGHNA, CDR2 YSLEER. Unmatched junction bases numbered 11, after V lost 6 bases and J lost 2 bases. CDR3 protein: CASSEIAGESPYEQYF. DNA of the CDR3: TGCGCCAGCAGTGAAATAGCGGGAGAGTCTCCCTACGAGCAGTACTTC.

This chain links TRBV12-5 with TRBJ1-2; 9 nucleotides match TRBD1. Germline V gene sequence: CDR1 LGHNT, CDR2 FRNRAP. The length of the CDR3 is 14 residues. The V segment lost 3 bases and the J segment 3 bases; nucleotides outside the gene matches: 2. The CDR3 DNA reads as TGTGCTAGTGGTTTTACAGGGGGCGACTATGGCTACACCTTC. It encodes CASGFTGGDYGYTF.

The genes are TRBV4-2 and TRBJ1-2; no definite D call. Trimming pared 0 bases from V and 7 bases from J, leaving 12 bases between. The CDR3 has 14 residues. CDR1 is LGHNA, CDR2 YNFKEQ, per germline. DNA of the CDR3: TGTGCCAGCAGCCAAGATTTGGGGTCCACTGGCTACACCTTC. Its protein product is CASSQDLGSTGYTF.

The chain recombines TRBV11-2 with TRBJ2-1; 9 nucleotides agree with TRBD2. The length of the CDR3 is 18 residues. V shed 8 bases and J 8 bases; nucleotides not matched to a gene: 22. The germline V gene has CDR1 SGHAT and CDR2 FQNNGV. CDR3 sequence: CASRSLEFLAGERDEQFF. The DNA of the CDR3 is TGTGCCAGCCGCAGCTTGGAATTCTTAGCGGGAGAGAGGGATGAGCAGTTCTTC.

In this sample, this clone turned up once. The V call is TRBV24-1, the J call TRBJ2-1, with 13 bases that match TRBD2. This CDR3 region has 16 residues. The V gene's germline CDR1 is KGHDR and CDR2 SFDVKD. J lost 8 bases, V lost 2 bases, and 5 bases had no gene match. The CDR3 bases are TGTGCCACCAGTGATTGGACTAGCGGGAGTTTGGATGAGCAGTTCTTC. As protein: CATSDWTSGSLDEQFF.